Shown below are 16 T cell receptor beta chains from a single sample sequenced in a study of Graves' ophthalmopathy and Graves' hyperthyroidism. Amplification from RNA transcripts yielded the TCR beta CDR3 regions. After a first-round RT-PCR with HTBI primers, a second-round multiplex PCR was run. TCRdb re-analysed the multiplex PCR reads in MiXCR, keeping a single row per CDR3 protein. The table has approximately 380,000 distinct CDR3 sequences, about 21% seen once; the top ten hold under 3%. The source material was peripheral blood. The receptors stem from a woman younger than 30 with stable Graves' hyperthyroidism.

The sample holds many counts of this clonotype. The rearrangement joins TRBV12-3 or TRBV12-4 to TRBJ1-2, with TRBD1 matching 7 bases. V shed 6 bases, J shed 3 bases, and the junction held 7 bases outside the gene matches. The CDR3 covers 14 residues. The CDR3 loop reads CASSTTGLYYGYTF. The CDR3 region has the DNA TGTGCCAGCAGCACGACAGGGCTCTACTATGGCTACACCTTC.

This clonotype was seen at least ten times. The chain combines TRBV12-3 or TRBV12-4 with TRBJ2-5; TRBD1 matches 11 bases. The V and J ends lost 8 bases and 3 bases, in that order; junction bases with no gene match: 8. This CDR3 has 15 residues. The CDR3 reads CASGNRDRGKETQYF. The CDR3 DNA sequence: TGTGCCAGCGGAAACCGGGACAGGGGGAAAGAGACCCAGTACTTC.

This clonotype was counted ten times or more. The chain uses TRBV19 and TRBJ2-5; D might be TRBD2 (5 bases). The CDR3 totals 13 residues. Germline V gene sequence: CDR1 LNHDA, CDR2 SQIVND (reference sequence). V gave up 3 bases and J gave up 5 bases, with 10 bases separating them. The CDR3 sequence: CASSIGIRETQYF. The DNA of the CDR3 is TGTGCCAGTAGTATCGGGATTCGGGAGACCCAGTACTTC.

This clonotype was picked up many times. The V gene is TRBV12-3 or TRBV12-4, the J gene TRBJ2-5, with TRBD1 as a possible D gene (5 bases). The CDR3 is made up of 11 amino acids. Trimming took off 6 bases at V and 7 bases at J, with 9 bases between the two ends. The CDR3 loop reads CASSRAWTQYF. CDR3 DNA: TGTGCCAGCAGCAGGGCCTGGACCCAGTACTTC.

Only one count was recorded for this clonotype. The chain uses TRBV18 and TRBJ2-7; D is unresolved. V shed 6 bases and J shed 5 bases, with 20 bases lying between them. Germline V lookup: CDR1 KGHSH, CDR2 LQKENI. The CDR3 covers 15 residues. The CDR3 protein is CASSPTQAGPNEQYF. CDR3 in DNA: TGTGCCAGCTCTCCAACTCAAGCTGGGCCCAACGAGCAGTACTTC.

This clonotype turned up a few times. This chain links TRBV30 with TRBJ1-2; D remains ambiguous. The CDR3 contains 11 residues. The germline gives CDR1 GTSNPN, CDR2 SVGIG (reference sequence). Trimming pared 3 bases from V and 2 bases from J, leaving 4 bases between. CDR3: CAWSTNYGYTF. The CDR3, as DNA: TGTGCCTGGAGCACGAACTATGGCTACACCTTC.

This clonotype came up many times. The chain links TRBV12-3 or TRBV12-4 to TRBJ1-1; 7 nucleotides align to TRBD1. V shed 6 bases, J shed 3 bases, and the junction held 7 bases outside the gene matches. The CDR3 has 14 residues. CDR3 coding DNA: TGTGCCAGCAGAAGACAGGGATCGTACACTGAAGCTTTCTTT. Its protein is CASRRQGSYTEAFF.

This clonotype was found many times. The chain couples TRBV25-1 to TRBJ2-2; D is perhaps TRBD1 (7 bases). Trimming took 8 bases from V and 6 from J, leaving 16 bases between them. This CDR3 spans 14 amino acids. Germline CDR1 is MGHDK and CDR2 is SYGVNS. The CDR3 sequence: CASVAGGSAGELFF. For the CDR3, the DNA is TGTGCCAGCGTCGCAGGGGGGAGCGCCGGGGAGCTGTTTTTT.

V usage is TRBV2 and J usage is TRBJ2-7; D is unresolved. Germline V gives CDR1 SNHLY, CDR2 FYNNEI. V was clipped by 6 bases and J by 6 bases, with 18 bases between them. The CDR3 has 14 amino acids. The CDR3 coding sequence is TGTGCCAGCAGATCAACCGGGCAAGCAAGCGAGCAGTACTTC. This translates into CASRSTGQASEQYF.

In its sample, this clonotype was seen many times. V gene TRBV6-5 combines with J gene TRBJ2-7; 10 nucleotides align to TRBD2. Germline assignment: CDR1 MNHEY and CDR2 SVGAGI. The CDR3 extends over 17 amino acids. The trim removed 2 bases at V and 2 bases at J, leaving 9 bases unmatched. CDR3 sequence: CASSYTMRTSGAYEQYF. The CDR3, as DNA: TGTGCCAGCAGTTACACCATGAGGACTAGCGGAGCCTACGAGCAGTACTTC.

This clonotype has a count of ten or more. The chain carries TRBV10-2 and TRBJ2-7; D possibly corresponds to TRBD1 (6 bases). Trimming removed 8 bases from V and 6 bases from J, with 11 bases in between. The germline V gene encodes CDR1 WSHSY and CDR2 SAAADI. There are 11 residues in the CDR3. As DNA, the CDR3 is TGCGCCAGCCAGGACAGCGGCGAGCAGTACTTC. Amino acid sequence: CASQDSGEQYF.

This clonotype has a count of ten or more. The V gene is TRBV7-3, the J gene TRBJ2-5, with 7 bases aligning to TRBD2. Germline CDR1 SGHTA, CDR2 FQGTGA. Unmatched junction bases numbered 9, after V lost 4 bases and J lost 4 bases. CDR3 length equals 15 residues. In DNA, the CDR3 is TGTGCCAGCAGCTCGGGACTTAGCGGGCGAGAGACCCAGTACTTC. This gives the protein CASSSGLSGRETQYF.

This clonotype was seen many times. The CDR3 is CASSLTPGRGYEQYF. The CDR3 coding sequence is TGTGCCAGCAGCTTAACACCGGGCCGGGGCTACGAGCAGTACTTC. The V call is TRBV11-2, the J call TRBJ2-7, with a weak D call TRBD2 (5 bases). V lost 2 bases and J 3 bases, leaving 14 bases between the germline ends. The CDR3 sequence is 15 residues long. Germline CDR1 and CDR2: SGHAT and FQNNGV.

This clonotype was seen at least ten times. The chain couples TRBV6-2 or TRBV6-3 to TRBJ2-7; D unresolved. From germline, CDR1 is MNHEY and CDR2 SVGEGT. The CDR3 contains 14 residues. Trimming removed 0 bases at V and 5 bases at J, with 11 bases between. CDR3 residues: CASSYSSRLDEQYF. The CDR3 DNA follows: TGTGCCAGCAGTTACTCGAGTAGGCTCGACGAGCAGTACTTC.

The sample holds many counts of this clonotype. This chain links TRBV12-3 or TRBV12-4 with TRBJ1-5; D ambiguous. The CDR3 contains 12 residues. The ends were cut back, 7 bases at V and 4 bases at J, with 8 bases in the middle. The CDR3: CASNSVNQPQHF. The CDR3 DNA reads TGTGCCAGCAACTCCGTTAATCAGCCCCAGCATTTT.

This clonotype was recorded many times. The rearrangement uses TRBV20-1 and TRBJ2-7, with 15 bases fitting TRBD2. Trimming removed 1 base from V and 6 bases from J; junction bases left unmatched: 4. CDR1 is DFQATT, CDR2 SNEGSKA, per germline (reference sequence). CDR3 length: 15 residues. CDR3 DNA sequence: TGCAGTGCTAGAGTCCGGACTAGCGGGAGGGCCGAGCAGTACTTC. Encoded protein: CSARVRTSGRAEQYF.